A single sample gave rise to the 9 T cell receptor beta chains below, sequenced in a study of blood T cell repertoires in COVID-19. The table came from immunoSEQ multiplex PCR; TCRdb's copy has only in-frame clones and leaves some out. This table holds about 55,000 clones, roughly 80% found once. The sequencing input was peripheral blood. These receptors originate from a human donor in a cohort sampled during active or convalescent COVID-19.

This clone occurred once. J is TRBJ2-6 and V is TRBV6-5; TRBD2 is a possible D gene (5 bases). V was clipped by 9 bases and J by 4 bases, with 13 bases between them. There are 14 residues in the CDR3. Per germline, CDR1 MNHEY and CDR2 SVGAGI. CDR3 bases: TGTGCCAGTCTACGGGGTTACGGGGCCAACGTCCTGACTTTC. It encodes CASLRGYGANVLTF.

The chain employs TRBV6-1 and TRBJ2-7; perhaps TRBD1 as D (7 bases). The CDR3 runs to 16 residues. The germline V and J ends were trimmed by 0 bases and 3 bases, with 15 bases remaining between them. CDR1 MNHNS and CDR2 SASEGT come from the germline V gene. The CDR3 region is CASSEATGQGGYEQYF. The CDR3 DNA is TGTGCCAGCAGTGAAGCAACGGGCCAGGGGGGCTACGAGCAGTACTTC.

The CDR3: CASSLAGQAHYGYTF. The CDR3 DNA reads as TGTGCCAGCAGCCTGGCGGGACAGGCCCACTATGGCTACACCTTC. The chain is built from TRBV5-4 and TRBJ1-2; 8 bases align to TRBD1. This CDR3 is built from 15 residues. Germline V lookup: CDR1 SGHNT, CDR2 YYREEE (reference sequence). Trimming cost V 4 bases and J 3 bases; bases outside gene matches: 8.

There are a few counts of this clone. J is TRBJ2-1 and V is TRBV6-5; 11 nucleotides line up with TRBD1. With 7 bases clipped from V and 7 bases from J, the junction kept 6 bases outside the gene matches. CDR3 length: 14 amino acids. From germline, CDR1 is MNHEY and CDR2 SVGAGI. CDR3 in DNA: TGTGCCAGCACCGGACAGGGGGCTTCAAATGAGCAGTTCTTC. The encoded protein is CASTGQGASNEQFF.

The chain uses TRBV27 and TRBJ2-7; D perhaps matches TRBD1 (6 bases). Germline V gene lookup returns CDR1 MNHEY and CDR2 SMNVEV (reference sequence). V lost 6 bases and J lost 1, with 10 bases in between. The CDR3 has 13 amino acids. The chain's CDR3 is CASSLTGSYEQYF. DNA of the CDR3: TGTGCCAGCAGCCTTACAGGGTCCTACGAGCAGTACTTC.

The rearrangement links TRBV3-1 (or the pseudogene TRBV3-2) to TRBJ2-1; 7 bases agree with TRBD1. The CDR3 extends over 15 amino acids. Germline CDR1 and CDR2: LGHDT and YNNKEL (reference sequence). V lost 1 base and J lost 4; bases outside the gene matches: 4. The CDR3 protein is CASSQVGDRYNEQFF. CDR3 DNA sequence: TGTGCCAGCAGCCAAGTAGGGGACAGATACAATGAGCAGTTCTTC.

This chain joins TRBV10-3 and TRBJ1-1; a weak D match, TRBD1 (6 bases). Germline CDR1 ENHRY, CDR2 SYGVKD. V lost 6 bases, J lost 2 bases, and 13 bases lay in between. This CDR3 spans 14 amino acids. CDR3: CAIRNPTGNTEAFF. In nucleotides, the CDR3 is TGTGCCATCAGAAATCCGACAGGCAACACTGAAGCTTTCTTT.

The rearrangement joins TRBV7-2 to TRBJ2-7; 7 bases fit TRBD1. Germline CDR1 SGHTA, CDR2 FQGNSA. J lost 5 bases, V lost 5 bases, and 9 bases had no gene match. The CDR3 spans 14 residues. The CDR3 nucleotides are TGTGCCAGCAGCAGGGGACAGTCGGTCCACGAGCAGTACTTC. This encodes CASSRGQSVHEQYF.

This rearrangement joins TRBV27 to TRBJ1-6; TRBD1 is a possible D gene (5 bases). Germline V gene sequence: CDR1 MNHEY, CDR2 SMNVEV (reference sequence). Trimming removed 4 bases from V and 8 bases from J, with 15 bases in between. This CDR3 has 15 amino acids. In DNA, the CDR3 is TGTGCCAGCAGTTACCAGGGTAGAGGAGATTCACCCCTCCACTTT. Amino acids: CASSYQGRGDSPLHF.